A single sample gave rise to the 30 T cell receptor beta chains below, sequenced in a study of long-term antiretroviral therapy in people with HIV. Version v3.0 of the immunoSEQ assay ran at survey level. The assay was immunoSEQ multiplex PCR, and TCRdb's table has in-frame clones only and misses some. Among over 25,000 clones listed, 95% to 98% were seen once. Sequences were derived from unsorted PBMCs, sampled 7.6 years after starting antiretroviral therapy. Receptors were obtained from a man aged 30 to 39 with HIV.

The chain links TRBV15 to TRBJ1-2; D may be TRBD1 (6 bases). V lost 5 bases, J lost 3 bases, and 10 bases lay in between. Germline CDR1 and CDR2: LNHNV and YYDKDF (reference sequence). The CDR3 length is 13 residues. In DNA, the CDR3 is TGTGCCACCAGCCCATCAGGGGACTATGGCTACACCTTC. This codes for CATSPSGDYGYTF.

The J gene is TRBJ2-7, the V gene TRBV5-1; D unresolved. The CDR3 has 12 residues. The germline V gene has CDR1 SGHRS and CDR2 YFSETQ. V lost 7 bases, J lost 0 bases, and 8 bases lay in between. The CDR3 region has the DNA TGCGCCAGCTCTGAAAGCTCCTACGAGCAGTACTTC. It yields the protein CASSESSYEQYF.

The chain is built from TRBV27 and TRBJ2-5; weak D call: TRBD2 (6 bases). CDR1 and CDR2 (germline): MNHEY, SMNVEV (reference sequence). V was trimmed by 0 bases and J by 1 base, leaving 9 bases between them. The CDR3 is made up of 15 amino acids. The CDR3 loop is CASSLSRLGQETQYF. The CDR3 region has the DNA TGTGCCAGCAGTTTATCCAGACTAGGCCAAGAGACCCAGTACTTC.

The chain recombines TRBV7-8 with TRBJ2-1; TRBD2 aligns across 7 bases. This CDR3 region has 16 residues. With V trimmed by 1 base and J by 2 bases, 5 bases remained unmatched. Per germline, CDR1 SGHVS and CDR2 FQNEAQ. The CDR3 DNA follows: TGTGCCAGCAGCTTAGAGCGGGAAGGAACCTACAATGAGCAGTTCTTC. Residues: CASSLEREGTYNEQFF.

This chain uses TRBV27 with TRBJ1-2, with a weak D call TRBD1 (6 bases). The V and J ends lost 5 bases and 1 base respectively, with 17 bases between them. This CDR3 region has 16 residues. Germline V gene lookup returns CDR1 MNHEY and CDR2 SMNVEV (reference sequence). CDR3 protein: CASSPRQAEGNYGYTF. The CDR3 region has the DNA TGTGCCAGCAGTCCCAGACAGGCAGAGGGTAACTATGGCTACACCTTC.

The chain's CDR3 is CASSFSGLYEQYF. DNA for the CDR3: TGCGCCAGCAGCTTTTCAGGTCTCTACGAGCAGTACTTC. The rearrangement links TRBV5-1 to TRBJ2-7; no clear D gene. The CDR3 is 13 amino acids. Per germline, CDR1 SGHRS and CDR2 YFSETQ. The V end was cut by 2 bases, the J end by 3 bases, with 9 bases between.

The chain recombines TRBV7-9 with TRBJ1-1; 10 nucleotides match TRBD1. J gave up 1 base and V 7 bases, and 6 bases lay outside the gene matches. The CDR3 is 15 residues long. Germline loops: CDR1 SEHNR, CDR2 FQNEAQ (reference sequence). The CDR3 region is CASTSTGGWNTEAFF. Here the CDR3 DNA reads TGTGCCAGCACCTCGACAGGGGGCTGGAACACTGAAGCTTTCTTT.

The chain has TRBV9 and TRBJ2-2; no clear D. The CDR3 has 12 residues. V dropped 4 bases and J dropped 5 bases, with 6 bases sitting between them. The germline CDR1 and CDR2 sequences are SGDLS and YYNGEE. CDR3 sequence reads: CASSLPTGELFF. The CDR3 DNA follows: TGTGCCAGCAGCTTACCAACCGGGGAGCTGTTTTTT.

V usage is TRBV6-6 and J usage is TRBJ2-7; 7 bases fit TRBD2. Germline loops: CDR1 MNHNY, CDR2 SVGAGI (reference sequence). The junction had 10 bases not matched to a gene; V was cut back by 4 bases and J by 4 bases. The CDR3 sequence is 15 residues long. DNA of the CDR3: TGTGCCAGCAGTTCGCGGCGGGAGAGAGTATACGAGCAGTACTTC. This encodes CASSSRRERVYEQYF.

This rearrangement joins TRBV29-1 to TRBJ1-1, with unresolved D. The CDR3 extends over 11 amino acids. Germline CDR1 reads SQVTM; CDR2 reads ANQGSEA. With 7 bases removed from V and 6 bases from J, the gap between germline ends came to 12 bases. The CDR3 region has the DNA TGCAGCGCCGTGGACGAGTCTGAAGCTTTCTTT. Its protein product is CSAVDESEAFF.

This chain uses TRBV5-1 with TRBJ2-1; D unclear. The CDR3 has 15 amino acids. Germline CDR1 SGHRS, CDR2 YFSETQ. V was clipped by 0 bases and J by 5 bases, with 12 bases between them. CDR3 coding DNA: TGCGCCAGCAGCTTGGATGGAGATCCGAACAATGAGCAGTTCTTC. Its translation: CASSLDGDPNNEQFF.

The CDR3 here is CASSGDWRGYTDTQYF. In DNA form, the CDR3 reads TGTGCCAGCAGCGGAGATTGGCGGGGGTACACAGATACGCAGTATTTT. The gene calls are TRBV9 and TRBJ2-3; 7 nucleotides agree with TRBD2. CDR3 length equals 16 residues. After removal of 3 bases from V and 2 bases from J, the junction contained 9 bases not matched to a gene. The germline V gene has CDR1 SGDLS and CDR2 YYNGEE. The variable domain in full, with the rest retrieved from reference TRBV9 and TRBJ2-3, is DSGVTQTPKHLITATGQRVTLRCSPRSGDLSVYWYQQSLDQGLQFLIQYYNGEERAKGNILERFSAQQFPDLHSELNLSSLELGDSALYFCASSGDWRGYTDTQYFGPGTRLTVL.

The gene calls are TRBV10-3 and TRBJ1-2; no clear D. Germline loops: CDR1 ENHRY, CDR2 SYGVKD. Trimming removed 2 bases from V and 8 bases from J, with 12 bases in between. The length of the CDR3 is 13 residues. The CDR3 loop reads CAISERDGRGYTF. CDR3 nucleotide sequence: TGTGCCATCAGTGAGAGGGATGGCCGGGGCTACACCTTC.

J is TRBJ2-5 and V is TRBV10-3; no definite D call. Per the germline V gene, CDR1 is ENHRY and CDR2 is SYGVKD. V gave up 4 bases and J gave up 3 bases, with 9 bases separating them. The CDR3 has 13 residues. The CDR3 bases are TGTGCCATCAGTGGTAAAACGGAAGAGACCCAGTACTTC. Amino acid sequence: CAISGKTEETQYF.

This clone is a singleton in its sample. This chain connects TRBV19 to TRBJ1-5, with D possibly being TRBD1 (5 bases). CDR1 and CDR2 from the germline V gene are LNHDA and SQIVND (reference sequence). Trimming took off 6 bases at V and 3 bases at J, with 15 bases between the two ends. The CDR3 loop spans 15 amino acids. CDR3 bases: TGTGCCAGTAGACCACGGACACCCCTCAATCAGCCCCAGCATTTT. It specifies CASRPRTPLNQPQHF.

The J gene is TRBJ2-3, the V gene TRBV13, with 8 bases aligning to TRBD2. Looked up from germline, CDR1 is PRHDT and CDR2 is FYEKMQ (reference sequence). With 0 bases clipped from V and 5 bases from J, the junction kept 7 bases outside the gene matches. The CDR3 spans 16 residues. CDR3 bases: TGTGCCAGCAGCTTAGGCCCGGGAGCGGGAGAAGATACGCAGTATTTT. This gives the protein CASSLGPGAGEDTQYF.

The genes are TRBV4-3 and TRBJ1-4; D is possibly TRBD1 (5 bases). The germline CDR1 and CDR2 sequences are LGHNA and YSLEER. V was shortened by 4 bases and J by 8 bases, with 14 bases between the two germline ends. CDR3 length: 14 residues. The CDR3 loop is CASSRERGGEKLFF. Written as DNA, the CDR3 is TGCGCCAGCAGCCGAGAAAGGGGCGGAGAAAAACTGTTTTTT.

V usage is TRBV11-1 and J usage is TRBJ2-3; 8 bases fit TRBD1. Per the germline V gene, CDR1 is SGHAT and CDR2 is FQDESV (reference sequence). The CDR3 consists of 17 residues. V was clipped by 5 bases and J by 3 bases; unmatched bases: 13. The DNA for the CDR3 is TGTGCCAGCAGCCGATTCACAGGGGGTGGTTTTACAGATACGCAGTATTTT. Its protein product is CASSRFTGGGFTDTQYF.

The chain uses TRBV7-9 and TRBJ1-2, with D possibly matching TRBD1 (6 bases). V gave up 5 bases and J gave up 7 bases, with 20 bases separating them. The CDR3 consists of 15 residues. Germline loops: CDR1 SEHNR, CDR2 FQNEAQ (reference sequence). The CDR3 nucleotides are TGTGCCAGCAGCCTCCTAAAGGGGGGATTGGGTGGCTACACCTTC. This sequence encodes CASSLLKGGLGGYTF.

In DNA, the CDR3 is TGTGCCATCAGTGAAAGAGGGGGCGAGGAAGGCACAGATACGCAGTATTTT. Translating gives CAISERGGEEGTDTQYF. The rearrangement links TRBV10-3 to TRBJ2-3, with 7 positions matching TRBD1. Losses at the gene ends were 3 bases for V and 1 base for J; bases not matched to a gene: 10. The germline V gene encodes CDR1 ENHRY and CDR2 SYGVKD. This CDR3 region has 17 residues.

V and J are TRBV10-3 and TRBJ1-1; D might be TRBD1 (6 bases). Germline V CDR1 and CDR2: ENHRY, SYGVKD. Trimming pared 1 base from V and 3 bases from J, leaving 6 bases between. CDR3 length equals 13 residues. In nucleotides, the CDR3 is TGTGCCATCAGTGAGTACAGGGACACTGAAGCTTTCTTT. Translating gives CAISEYRDTEAFF.

The CDR3, as DNA: TGCGCCAGCAGCCATGGGACCGCCGAGAACACTGAAGCTTTCTTT. This sequence encodes CASSHGTAENTEAFF. The rearrangement uses TRBV4-1 and TRBJ1-1, with a possible D match to TRBD1 (5 bases). Trimming took off 3 bases at V and 1 base at J, with 12 bases between the two ends. The CDR3 covers 15 residues. Germline V gene data show CDR1 as MGHRA and CDR2 as YSYEKL.

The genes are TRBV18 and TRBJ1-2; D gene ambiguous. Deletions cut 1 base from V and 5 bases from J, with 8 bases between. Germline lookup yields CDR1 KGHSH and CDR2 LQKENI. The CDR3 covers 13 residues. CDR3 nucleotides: TGTGCCAGCTCACCACTTGGGGAGTATGGCTACACCTTC. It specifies CASSPLGEYGYTF.

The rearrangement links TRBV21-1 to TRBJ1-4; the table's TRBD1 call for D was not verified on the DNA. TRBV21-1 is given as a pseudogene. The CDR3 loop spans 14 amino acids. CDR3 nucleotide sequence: TGTGCCAGCAGCCGGGACAGGAGTAATGAAAAACTGTTTTTT. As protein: CASSRDRSNEKLFF.

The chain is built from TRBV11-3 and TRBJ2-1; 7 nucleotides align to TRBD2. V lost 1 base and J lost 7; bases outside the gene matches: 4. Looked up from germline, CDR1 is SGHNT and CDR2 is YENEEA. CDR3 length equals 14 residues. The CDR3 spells CASSLAGGPNEQFF. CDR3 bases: TGTGCCAGCAGCTTAGCGGGAGGCCCTAATGAGCAGTTCTTC. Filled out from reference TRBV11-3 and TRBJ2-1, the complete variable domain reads EAGVVQSPRYKIIEKKQPVAFWCNPISGHNTLYWYLQNLGQGPELLIRYENEEAVDDSQLPKDRFSAERLKGVDSTLKIQPAELGDSAVYLCASSLAGGPNEQFFGPGTRLTVL.

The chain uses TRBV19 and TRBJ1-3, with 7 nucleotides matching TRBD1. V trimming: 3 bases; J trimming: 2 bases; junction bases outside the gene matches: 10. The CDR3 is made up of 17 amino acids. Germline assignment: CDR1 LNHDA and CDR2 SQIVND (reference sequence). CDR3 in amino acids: CASSIGPGTAPGNTIYF. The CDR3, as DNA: TGTGCCAGTAGTATCGGTCCCGGGACAGCGCCTGGAAACACCATATATTTT.

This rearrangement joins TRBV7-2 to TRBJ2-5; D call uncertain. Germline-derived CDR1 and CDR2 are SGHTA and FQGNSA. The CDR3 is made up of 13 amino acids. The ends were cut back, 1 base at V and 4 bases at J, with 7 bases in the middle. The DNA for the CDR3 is TGTGCCAGCAGCTTAGGGGTCAGAGAGACCCAGTACTTC. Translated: CASSLGVRETQYF.

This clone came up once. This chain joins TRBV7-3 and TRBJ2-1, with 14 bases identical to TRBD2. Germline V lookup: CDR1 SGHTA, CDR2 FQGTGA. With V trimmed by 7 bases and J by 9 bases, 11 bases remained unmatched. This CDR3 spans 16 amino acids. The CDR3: CASTPGGLAGEGEQFF. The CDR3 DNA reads TGTGCCAGCACTCCGGGGGGACTAGCGGGAGAGGGTGAGCAGTTCTTC.

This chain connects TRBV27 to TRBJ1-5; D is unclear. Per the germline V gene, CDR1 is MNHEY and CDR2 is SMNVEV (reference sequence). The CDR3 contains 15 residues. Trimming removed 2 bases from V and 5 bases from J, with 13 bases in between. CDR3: CASSLRRSPDQPQHF. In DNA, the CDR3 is TGTGCCAGCAGTTTAAGGCGGTCACCTGATCAGCCCCAGCATTTT.

The CDR3 nucleotides are TGTGCCAGTAGTATTACTAGCGCGAACACCGGGGAGCTGTTTTTT. It encodes CASSITSANTGELFF. This chain uses TRBV19 with TRBJ2-2; 7 nucleotides line up with TRBD2. CDR3 length: 15 residues. The germline V gene encodes CDR1 LNHDA and CDR2 SQIVND (reference sequence). V trimming: 3 bases; J trimming: 0 bases; junction bases outside the gene matches: 1.